This T cell receptor (beta chain) originates from a study of blood T cell repertoires in COVID-19. Whole-study context: The origin of the acute and convalescent COVID-19 samples was the United States, Italy and Spain. Sources were T cells, B-cell-depleted T cells, or PBMCs; the material itself was cDNA or gDNA.

Using immunoSEQ multiplex PCR, the repertoire was profiled, and TCRdb retains in-frame clones only, with some absent. The profile shows 140,000 or so clones, roughly 79% of them singletons. The CDR3 is 18 residues long. V lost 1 base and J 10 bases, leaving 25 bases between the germline ends. CDR1 is LNHDA, CDR2 SQIVND, per germline (reference sequence). The chain has TRBV19 and TRBJ1-4; a possible D gene is TRBD1 (5 bases). The sequencing input was peripheral blood. The TCR originated in an older woman with acute or convalescent COVID-19. This CDR3 is CASSIGGPFATPGGKLFF. CDR3 DNA: TGTGCCAGTAGTATAGGGGGACCATTTGCGACGCCGGGGGGAAAACTGTTTTTT.